The 3 T cell receptor beta chains presented below share a single source sample, sequenced in a study of tissue T cells after allogeneic stem cell transplantation. Clones were sequenced by immunoSEQ multiplex PCR, and TCRdb holds only the in-frame ones, with some missing. The sample holds approximately 6,100 clones, about 64% seen once. The sequencing used duodenum tissue, collected at autopsy. These receptors all come from a woman aged 18-49 years with breast cancer.

The chain is built from TRBV19 and TRBJ1-2; 8 positions match TRBD1. This CDR3 has 13 amino acids. The J segment lost 6 bases and the V segment lost 9 bases, leaving 9 bases of the junction unmatched. The germline V gene has CDR1 LNHDA and CDR2 SQIVND (reference sequence). The CDR3 loop reads CASQSTGEDGYTF. DNA for the CDR3: TGTGCCAGCCAGTCGACAGGGGAAGATGGCTACACCTTC.

This chain connects TRBV12-5 to TRBJ2-3; TRBD2 aligns across 9 bases. The ends lost 2 bases at V and 0 bases at J; junction bases unmatched: 3. The CDR3 totals 16 residues. Germline V CDR1 and CDR2: LGHNT, FRNRAP. CDR3 DNA sequence: TGTGCTAGTGGTTTGATGCGGGGGGGGAGCACAGATACGCAGTATTTT. Encoded protein: CASGLMRGGSTDTQYF.

This chain connects TRBV7-9 to TRBJ2-3; possibly TRBD2 for D (6 bases). Trimming removed 7 bases at V and 2 bases at J, with 13 bases between. Germline V gene data show CDR1 as SEHNR and CDR2 as FQNEAQ (reference sequence). The CDR3 contains 14 residues. CDR3 in DNA: TGTGCCAGCATGTCGGAGGGCGACACAGATACGCAGTATTTT. This translates into CASMSEGDTDTQYF.